This T cell receptor (beta chain) came from a study of identical twins. Study-wide results and limits: Zero-insertion analyses might be partly confounded by invariant T cells like MAIT and iNKT.

V lost 2 bases, J lost 5 bases, and 9 bases lay in between. Germline CDR1 is SGHDT and CDR2 is YYEEEE. CDR3 size: 13 residues. TCRdb called the 5' RACE reads again in MiXCR, with one record for every CDR3 protein. The table includes hundreds of thousands of distinct CDR3 sequences, 6% to 6.5% detected once. In this sample, this clonotype turned up many times. Its antigen is not known. The receptor was isolated from a young man in good health. The sequencing sample was made of naive T cells sorted from blood. This chain uses TRBV5-6 with TRBJ2-3; D uncertain. Here the CDR3 DNA reads TGTGCCAGCAGCTTCCTAGGACGAGATACGCAGTATTTT. Translated, it gives CASSFLGRDTQYF.